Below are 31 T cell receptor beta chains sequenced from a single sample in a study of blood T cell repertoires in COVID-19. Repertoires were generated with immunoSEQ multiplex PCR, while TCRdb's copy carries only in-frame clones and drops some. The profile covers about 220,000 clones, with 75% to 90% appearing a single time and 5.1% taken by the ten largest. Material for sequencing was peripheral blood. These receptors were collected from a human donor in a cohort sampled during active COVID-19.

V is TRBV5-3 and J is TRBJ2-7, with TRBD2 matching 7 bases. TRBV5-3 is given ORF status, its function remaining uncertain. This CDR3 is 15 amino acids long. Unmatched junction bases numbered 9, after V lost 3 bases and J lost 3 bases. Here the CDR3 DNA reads TGTGCCAGAAGCTCGAGCGGGAAGAGGGGCTACGAGCAGTACTTC. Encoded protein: CARSSSGKRGYEQYF.

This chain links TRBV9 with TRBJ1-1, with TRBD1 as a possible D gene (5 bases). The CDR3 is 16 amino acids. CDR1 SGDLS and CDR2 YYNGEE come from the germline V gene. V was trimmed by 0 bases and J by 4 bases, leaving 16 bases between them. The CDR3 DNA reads TGTGCCAGCAGCGTAGAGCAGGCTAGGGGTTCCACTGAAGCTTTCTTT. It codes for CASSVEQARGSTEAFF.

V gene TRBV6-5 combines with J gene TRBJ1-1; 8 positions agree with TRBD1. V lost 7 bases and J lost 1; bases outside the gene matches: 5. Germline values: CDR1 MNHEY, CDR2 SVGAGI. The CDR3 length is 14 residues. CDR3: CASKGGTGNTEAFF. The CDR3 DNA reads TGTGCCAGCAAGGGGGGGACAGGGAACACTGAAGCTTTCTTT.

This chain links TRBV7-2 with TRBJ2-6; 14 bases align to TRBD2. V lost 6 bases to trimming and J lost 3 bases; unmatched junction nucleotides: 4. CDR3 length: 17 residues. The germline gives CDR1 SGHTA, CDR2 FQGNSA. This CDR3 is CASRRTSGRSGANVLTF. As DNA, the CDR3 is TGTGCCAGCAGAAGGACTAGCGGGAGGAGTGGGGCCAACGTCCTGACTTTC.

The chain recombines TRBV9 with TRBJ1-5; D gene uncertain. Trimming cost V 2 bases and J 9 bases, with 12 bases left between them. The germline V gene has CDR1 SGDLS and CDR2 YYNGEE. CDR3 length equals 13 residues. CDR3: CASSVGVAGPQHF. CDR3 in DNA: TGTGCCAGCAGCGTTGGGGTGGCGGGGCCCCAGCATTTT.

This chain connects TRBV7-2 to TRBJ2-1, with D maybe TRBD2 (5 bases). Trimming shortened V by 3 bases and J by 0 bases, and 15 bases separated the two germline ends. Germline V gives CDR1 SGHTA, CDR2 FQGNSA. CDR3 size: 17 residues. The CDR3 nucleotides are TGTGCCAGCAGCTTCGGAAGCGGAGCGAGCTCCTACAATGAGCAGTTCTTC. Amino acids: CASSFGSGASSYNEQFF.

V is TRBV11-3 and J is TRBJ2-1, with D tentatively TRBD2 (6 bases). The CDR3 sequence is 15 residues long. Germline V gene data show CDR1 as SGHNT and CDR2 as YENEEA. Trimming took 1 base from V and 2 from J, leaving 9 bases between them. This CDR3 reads CASSLGGTAYNEQFF. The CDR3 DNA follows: TGTGCCAGCAGCTTAGGCGGGACTGCCTACAATGAGCAGTTCTTC.

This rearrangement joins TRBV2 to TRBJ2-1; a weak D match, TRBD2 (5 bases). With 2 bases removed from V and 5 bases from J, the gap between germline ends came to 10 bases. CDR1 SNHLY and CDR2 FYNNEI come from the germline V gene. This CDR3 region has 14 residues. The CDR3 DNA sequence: TGTGCCAGCAGTGAAAGGGAGACCCACAATGAGCAGTTCTTC. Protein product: CASSERETHNEQFF. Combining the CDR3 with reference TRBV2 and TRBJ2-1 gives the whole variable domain EPEVTQTPSHQVTQMGQEVILRCVPISNHLYFYWYRQILGQKVEFLVSFYNNEISEKSEIFDDQFSVERPDGSNFTLKIRSTKLEDSAMYFCASSERETHNEQFFGPGTRLTVL.

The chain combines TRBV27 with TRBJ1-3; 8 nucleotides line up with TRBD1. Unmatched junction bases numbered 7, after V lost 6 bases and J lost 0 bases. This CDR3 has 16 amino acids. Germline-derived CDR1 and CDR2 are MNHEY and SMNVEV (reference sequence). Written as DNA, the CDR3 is TGTGCCAGCAGACCCACAGGGGGGAGCTCTGGAAACACCATATATTTT. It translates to CASRPTGGSSGNTIYF.

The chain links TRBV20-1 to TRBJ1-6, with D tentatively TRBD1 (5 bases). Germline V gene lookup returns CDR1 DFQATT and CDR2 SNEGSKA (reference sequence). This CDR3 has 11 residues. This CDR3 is CRGIEGAPLHF. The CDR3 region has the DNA TGCAGGGGAATTGAAGGGGCACCCCTCCACTTT.

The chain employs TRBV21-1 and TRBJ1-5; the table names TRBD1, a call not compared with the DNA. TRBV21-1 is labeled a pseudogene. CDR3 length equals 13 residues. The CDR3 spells CASKADTHQPQHF. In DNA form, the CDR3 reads TGTGCCAGCAAGGCGGACACGCATCAGCCCCAGCATTTT.

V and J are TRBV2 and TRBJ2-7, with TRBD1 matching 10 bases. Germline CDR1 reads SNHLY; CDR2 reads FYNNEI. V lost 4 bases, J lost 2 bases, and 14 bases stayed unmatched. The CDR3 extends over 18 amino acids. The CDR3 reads CASSGQVTGGALPYEQYF. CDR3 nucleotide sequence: TGTGCCAGCAGTGGTCAGGTGACAGGGGGCGCTTTGCCCTACGAGCAGTACTTC. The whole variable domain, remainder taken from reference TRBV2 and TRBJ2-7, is EPEVTQTPSHQVTQMGQEVILRCVPISNHLYFYWYRQILGQKVEFLVSFYNNEISEKSEIFDDQFSVERPDGSNFTLKIRSTKLEDSAMYFCASSGQVTGGALPYEQYFGPGTRLTVT.

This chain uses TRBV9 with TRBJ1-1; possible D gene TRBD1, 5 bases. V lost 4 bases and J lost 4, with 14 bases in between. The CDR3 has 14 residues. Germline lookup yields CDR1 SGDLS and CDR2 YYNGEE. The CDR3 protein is CASSSRAEGTEAFF. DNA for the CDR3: TGTGCCAGCAGCTCCAGGGCGGAAGGCACTGAAGCTTTCTTT.

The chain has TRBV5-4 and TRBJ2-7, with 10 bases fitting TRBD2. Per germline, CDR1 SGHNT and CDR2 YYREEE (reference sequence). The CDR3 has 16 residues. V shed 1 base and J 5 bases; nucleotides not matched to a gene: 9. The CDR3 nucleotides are TGTGCCAGCAGCTTGCAGCTAGCGGGAGTCCGACACGAGCAGTACTTC. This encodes CASSLQLAGVRHEQYF. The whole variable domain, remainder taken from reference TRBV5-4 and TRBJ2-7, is ETGVTQSPTHLIKTRGQQVTLRCSSQSGHNTVSWYQQALGQGPQFIFQYYREEENGRGNFPPRFSGLQFPNYSSELNVNALELDDSALYLCASSLQLAGVRHEQYFGPGTRLTVT.

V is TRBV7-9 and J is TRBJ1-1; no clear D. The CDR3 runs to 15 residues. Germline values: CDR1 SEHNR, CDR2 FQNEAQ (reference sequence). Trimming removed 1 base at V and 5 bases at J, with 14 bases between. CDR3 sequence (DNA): TGTGCCAGCAGCTTAGTTGACTCCCCGCGTACTGAAGCTTTCTTT. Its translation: CASSLVDSPRTEAFF.

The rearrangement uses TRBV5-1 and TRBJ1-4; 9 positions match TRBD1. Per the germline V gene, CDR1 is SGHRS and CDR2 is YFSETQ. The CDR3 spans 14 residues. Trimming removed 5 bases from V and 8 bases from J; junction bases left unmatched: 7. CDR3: CASRLAGTGEKLFF. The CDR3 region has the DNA TGCGCCAGCAGGCTCGCCGGGACAGGGGAAAAACTGTTTTTT.

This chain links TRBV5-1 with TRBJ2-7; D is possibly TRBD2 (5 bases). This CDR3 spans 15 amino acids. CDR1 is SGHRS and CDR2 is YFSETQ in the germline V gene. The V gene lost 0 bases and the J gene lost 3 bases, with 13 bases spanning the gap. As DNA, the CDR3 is TGCGCCAGCAGCTTGGCCGGAGCGGAGATCTACGAGCAGTACTTC. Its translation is CASSLAGAEIYEQYF.

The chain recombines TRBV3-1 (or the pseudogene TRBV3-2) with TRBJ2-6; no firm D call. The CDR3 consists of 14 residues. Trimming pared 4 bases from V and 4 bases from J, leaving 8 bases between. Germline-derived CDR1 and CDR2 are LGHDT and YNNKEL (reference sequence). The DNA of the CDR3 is TGTGCCAGCAGCCCCCCCTTAGGGGCCAACGTCCTGACTTTC. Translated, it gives CASSPPLGANVLTF.

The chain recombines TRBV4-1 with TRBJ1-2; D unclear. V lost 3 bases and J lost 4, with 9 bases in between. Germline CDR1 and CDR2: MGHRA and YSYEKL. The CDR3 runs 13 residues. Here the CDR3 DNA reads TGCGCCAGCAGCCACCCGGGTGGCTATGGCTACACCTTC. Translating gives CASSHPGGYGYTF.

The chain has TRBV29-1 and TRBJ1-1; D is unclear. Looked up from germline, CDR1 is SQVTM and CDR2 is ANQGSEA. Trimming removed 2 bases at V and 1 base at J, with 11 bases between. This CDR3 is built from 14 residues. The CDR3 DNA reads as TGCAGCGTTGAACTCCAGGCCGGGAACACTGAAGCTTTCTTT. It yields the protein CSVELQAGNTEAFF.

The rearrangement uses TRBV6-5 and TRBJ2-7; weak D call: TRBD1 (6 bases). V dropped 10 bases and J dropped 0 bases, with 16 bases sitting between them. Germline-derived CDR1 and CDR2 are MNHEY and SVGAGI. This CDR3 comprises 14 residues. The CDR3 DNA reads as TGTGCCACCCTCAAGAGGGGGAGCTCCTACGAGCAGTACTTC. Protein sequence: CATLKRGSSYEQYF.

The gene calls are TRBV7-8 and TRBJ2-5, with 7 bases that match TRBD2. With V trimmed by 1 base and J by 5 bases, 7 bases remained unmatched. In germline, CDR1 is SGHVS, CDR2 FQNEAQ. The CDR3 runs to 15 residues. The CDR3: CASSLGSSSGETQYF. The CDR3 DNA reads TGTGCCAGCAGCTTAGGGTCCTCTAGCGGTGAGACCCAGTACTTC.

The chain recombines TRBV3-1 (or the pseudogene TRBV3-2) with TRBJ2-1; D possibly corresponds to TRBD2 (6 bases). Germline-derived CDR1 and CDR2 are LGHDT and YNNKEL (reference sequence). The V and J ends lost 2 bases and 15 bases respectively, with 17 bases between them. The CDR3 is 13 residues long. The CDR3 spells CASSQNPSRERFF. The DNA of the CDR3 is TGTGCCAGCAGCCAAAACCCCTCCCGGGAGAGGTTCTTC.

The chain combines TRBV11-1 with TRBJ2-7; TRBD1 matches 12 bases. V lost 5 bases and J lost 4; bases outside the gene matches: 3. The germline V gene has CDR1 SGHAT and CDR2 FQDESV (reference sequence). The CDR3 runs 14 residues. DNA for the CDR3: TGTGCCAGCAGCCCGGGACAGGGGGCATACGAGCAGTACTTC. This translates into CASSPGQGAYEQYF. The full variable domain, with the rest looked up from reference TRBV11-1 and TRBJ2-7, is EAEVAQSPRYKITEKSQAVAFWCDPISGHATLYWYRQILGQGPELLVQFQDESVVDDSQLPKDRFSAERLKGVDSTLKIQPAELGDSAMYLCASSPGQGAYEQYFGPGTRLTVT.

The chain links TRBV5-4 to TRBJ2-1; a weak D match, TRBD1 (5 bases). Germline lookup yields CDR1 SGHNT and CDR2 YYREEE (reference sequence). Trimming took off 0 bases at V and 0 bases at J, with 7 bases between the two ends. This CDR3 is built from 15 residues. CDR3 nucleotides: TGTGCCAGCAGCTTGGGACAGAGCTCCTACAATGAGCAGTTCTTC. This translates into CASSLGQSSYNEQFF.

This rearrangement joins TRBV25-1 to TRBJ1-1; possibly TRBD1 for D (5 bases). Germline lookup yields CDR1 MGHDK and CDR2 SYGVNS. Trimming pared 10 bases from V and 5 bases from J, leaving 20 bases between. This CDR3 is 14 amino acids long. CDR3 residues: CATTGRGSGTEAFF. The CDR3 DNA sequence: TGTGCCACCACCGGAAGGGGTTCAGGGACTGAAGCTTTCTTT.

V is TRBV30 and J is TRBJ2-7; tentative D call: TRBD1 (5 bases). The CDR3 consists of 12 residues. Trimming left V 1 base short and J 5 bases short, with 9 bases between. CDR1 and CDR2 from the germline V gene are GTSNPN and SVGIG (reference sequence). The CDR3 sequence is CAWSAGFDEQYF. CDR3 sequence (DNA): TGTGCCTGGAGTGCAGGGTTTGACGAGCAGTACTTC.

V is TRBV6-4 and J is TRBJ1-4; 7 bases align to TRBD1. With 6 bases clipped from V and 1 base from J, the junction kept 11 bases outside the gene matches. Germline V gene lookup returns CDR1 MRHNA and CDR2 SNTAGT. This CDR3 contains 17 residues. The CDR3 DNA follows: TGTGCCAGCAGGGACAGGACCCAGGAGGTAACTAATGAAAAACTGTTTTTT. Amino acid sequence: CASRDRTQEVTNEKLFF.

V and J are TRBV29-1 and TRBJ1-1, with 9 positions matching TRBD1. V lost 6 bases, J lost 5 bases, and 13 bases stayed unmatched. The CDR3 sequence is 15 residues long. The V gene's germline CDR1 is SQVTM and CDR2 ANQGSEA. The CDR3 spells CSVDRSGTGRTEAFF. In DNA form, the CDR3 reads TGCAGCGTGGACCGTTCGGGGACAGGGCGAACTGAAGCTTTCTTT.

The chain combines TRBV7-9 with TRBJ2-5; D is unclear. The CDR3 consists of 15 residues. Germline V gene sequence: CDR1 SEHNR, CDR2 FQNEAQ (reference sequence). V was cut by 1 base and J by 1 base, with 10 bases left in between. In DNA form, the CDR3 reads TGTGCCAGCAGCTTAGGAACGGGTTTCCAAGAGACCCAGTACTTC. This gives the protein CASSLGTGFQETQYF.

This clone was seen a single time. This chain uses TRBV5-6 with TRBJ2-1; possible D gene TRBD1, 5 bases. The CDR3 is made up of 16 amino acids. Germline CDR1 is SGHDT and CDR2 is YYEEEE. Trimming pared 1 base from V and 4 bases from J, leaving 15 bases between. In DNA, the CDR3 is TGTGCCAGCAGCTTGAGTGGCGCCCAGGGTTACAATGAGCAGTTCTTC. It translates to CASSLSGAQGYNEQFF.